The TCR beta chain described here comes from a study of T cells in Graves' hyperthyroidism and ophthalmopathy. What was amplified from RNA transcripts were TCR beta CDR3 regions. Carried out on the TCR CDR3, a first-round RT-PCR used the HTBI primer set. TCRdb re-called the multiplex PCR reads with MiXCR, one entry per CDR3 protein. Counted here are about 560,000 distinct CDR3 sequences, over 15% occurring once; the ten biggest clones make up about 17%. The CDR3 contains 16 residues. The trim removed 5 bases at V and 4 bases at J, leaving 13 bases unmatched. The V gene's germline CDR1 is SGHVS and CDR2 FNYEAQ. Participants, patients aged 18 to 65, had newly diagnosed hyperthyroidism with a duration under 2 months.

Sample: blood. This chain links TRBV7-6 with TRBJ2-7; 8 nucleotides agree with TRBD1. This receptor was identified in a woman under 30 with Graves' hyperthyroidism. The CDR3 nucleotides read TGTGCCAGCAGCGAGGGTACAACAGGGGGTCAGTACGAGCAGTACTTC. Its translation is CASSEGTTGGQYEQYF.